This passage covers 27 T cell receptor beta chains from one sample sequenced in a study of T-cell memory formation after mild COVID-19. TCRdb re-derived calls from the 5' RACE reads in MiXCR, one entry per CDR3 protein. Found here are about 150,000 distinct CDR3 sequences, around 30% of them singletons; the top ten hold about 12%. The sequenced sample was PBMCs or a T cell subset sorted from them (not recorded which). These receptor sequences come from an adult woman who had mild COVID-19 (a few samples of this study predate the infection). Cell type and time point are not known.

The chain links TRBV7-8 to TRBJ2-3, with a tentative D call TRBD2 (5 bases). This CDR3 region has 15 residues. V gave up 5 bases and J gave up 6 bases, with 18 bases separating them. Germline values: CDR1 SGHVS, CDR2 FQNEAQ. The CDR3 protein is CASSPGSGMGDTQYF. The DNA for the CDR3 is TGTGCCAGCAGCCCGGGGTCGGGCATGGGGGATACGCAGTATTTT.

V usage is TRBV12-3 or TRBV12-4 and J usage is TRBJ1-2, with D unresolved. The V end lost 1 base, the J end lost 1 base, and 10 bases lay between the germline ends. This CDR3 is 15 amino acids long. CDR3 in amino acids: CASSLGRRLNYGYTF. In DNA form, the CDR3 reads TGTGCCAGCAGTTTAGGTCGACGGCTTAACTATGGCTACACCTTC.

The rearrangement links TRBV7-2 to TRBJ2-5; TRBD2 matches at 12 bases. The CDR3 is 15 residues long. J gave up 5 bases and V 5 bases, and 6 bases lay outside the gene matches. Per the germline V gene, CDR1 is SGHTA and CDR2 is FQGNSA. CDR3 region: CASSRLAGVRETQYF. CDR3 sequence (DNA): TGTGCCAGCAGCCGACTAGCGGGAGTGAGGGAGACCCAGTACTTC. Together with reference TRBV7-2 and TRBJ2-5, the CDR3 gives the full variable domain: GAGVSQSPSNKVTEKGKDVELRCDPISGHTALYWYRQSLGQGLEFLIYFQGNSAPDKSGLPSDRFSAERTGGSVSTLTIQRTQQEDSAVYLCASSRLAGVRETQYFGPGTRLLVL.

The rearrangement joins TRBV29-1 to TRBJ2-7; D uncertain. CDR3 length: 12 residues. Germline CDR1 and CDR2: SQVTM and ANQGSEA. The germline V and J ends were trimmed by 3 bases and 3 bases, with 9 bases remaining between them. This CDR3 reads CSVESRNYEQYF. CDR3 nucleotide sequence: TGCAGCGTTGAGTCCAGGAACTACGAGCAGTACTTC.

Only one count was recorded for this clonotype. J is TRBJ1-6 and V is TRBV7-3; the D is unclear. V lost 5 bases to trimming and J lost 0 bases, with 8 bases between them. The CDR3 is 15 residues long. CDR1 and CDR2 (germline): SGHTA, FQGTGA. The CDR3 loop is CASSGGSSYNSPLHF. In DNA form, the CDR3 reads TGTGCCAGCAGCGGAGGGAGCTCCTATAATTCACCCCTCCACTTT. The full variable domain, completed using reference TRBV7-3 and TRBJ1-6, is GAGVSQTPSNKVTEKGKYVELRCDPISGHTALYWYRQSLGQGPEFLIYFQGTGAADDSGLPNDRFFAVRPEGSVSTLKIQRTERGDSAVYLCASSGGSSYNSPLHFGNGTRLTVT.

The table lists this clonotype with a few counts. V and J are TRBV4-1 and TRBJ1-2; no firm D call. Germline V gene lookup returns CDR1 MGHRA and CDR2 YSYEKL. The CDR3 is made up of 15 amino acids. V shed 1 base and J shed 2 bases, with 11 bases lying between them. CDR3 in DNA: TGCGCCAGCAGCCAAGCTCTGGGCTTAAACTATGGCTACACCTTC. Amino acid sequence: CASSQALGLNYGYTF.

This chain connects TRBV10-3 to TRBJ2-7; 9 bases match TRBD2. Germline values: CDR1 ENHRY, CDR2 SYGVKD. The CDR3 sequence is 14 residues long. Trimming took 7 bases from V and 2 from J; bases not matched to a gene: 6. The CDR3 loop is CAIMDLAGTYEQYF. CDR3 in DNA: TGTGCCATCATGGATCTAGCGGGAACCTACGAGCAGTACTTC.

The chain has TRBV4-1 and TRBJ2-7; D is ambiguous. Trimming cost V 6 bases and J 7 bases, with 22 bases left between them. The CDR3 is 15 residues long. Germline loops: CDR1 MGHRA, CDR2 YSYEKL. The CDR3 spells CASSPASPRPIEQYF. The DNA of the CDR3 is TGCGCCAGCAGTCCGGCGAGTCCTCGGCCGATAGAGCAGTACTTC.

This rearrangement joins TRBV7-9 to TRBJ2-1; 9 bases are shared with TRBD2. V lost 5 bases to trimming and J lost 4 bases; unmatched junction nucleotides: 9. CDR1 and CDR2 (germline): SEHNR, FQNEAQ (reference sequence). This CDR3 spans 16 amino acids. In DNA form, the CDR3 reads TGTGCCAGCAGCCCCGGCGGGGCGGGAGGGTACAATGAGCAGTTCTTC. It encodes CASSPGGAGGYNEQFF.

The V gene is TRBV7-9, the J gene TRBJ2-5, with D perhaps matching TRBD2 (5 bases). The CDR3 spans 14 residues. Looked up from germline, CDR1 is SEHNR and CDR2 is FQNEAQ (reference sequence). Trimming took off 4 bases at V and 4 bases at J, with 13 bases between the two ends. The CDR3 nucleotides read TGTGCCAGCAGCTCCCTCCCGGCGGGAGAGACCCAGTACTTC. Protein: CASSSLPAGETQYF.

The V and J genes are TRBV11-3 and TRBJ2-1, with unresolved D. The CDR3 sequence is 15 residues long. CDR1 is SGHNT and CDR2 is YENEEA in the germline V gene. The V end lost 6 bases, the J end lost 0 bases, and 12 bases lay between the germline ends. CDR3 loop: CASSQGRFSYNEQFF. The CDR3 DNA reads TGTGCCAGCAGTCAAGGACGGTTCTCCTACAATGAGCAGTTCTTC.

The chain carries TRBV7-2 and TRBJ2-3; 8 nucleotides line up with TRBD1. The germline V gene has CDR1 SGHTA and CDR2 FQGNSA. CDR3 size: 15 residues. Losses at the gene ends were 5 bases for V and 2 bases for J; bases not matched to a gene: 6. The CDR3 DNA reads TGTGCCAGCAGCCCAGGGGGCCCCCTCACAGATACGCAGTATTTT. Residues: CASSPGGPLTDTQYF.

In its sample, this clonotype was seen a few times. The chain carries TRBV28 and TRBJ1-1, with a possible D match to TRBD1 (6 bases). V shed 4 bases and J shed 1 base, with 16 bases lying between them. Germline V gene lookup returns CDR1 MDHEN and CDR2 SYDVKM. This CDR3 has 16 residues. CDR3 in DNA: TGTGCCAGCAGTTCGGAGGGGGGGGTGGAGAACACTGAAGCTTTCTTT. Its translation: CASSSEGGVENTEAFF.

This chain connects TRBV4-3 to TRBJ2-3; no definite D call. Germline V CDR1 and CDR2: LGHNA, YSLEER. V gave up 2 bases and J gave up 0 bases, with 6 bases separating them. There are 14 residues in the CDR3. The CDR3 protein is CASSQRVSTDTQYF. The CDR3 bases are TGCGCCAGCAGCCAAAGAGTAAGCACAGATACGCAGTATTTT.

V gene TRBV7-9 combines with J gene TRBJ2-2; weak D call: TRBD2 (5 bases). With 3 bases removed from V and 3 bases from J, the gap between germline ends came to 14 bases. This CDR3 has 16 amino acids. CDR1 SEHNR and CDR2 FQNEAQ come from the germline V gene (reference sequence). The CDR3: CASSFRGLRDTGELFF. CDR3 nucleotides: TGTGCCAGCAGCTTTCGAGGTTTGAGGGACACCGGGGAGCTGTTTTTT.

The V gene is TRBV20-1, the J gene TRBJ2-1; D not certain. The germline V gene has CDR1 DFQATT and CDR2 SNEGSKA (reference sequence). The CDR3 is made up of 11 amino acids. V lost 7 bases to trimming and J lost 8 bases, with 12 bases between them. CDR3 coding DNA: TGCAGTGACCGCCCCCTCGATGAGCAGTTCTTC. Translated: CSDRPLDEQFF.

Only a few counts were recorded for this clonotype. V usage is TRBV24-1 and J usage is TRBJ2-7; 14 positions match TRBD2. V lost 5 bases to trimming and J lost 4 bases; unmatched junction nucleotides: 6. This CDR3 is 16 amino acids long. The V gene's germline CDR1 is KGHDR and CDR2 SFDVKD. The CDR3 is CATSGWTSGRTYEQYF. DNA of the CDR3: TGTGCCACCAGTGGTTGGACTAGCGGGAGGACTTACGAGCAGTACTTC.

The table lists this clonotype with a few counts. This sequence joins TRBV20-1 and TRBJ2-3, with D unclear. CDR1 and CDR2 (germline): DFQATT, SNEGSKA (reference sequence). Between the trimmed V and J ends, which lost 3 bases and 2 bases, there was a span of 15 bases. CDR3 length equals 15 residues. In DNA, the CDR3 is TGCAGTGCTAGCTCTGCGGATATCCCCACAGATACGCAGTATTTT. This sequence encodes CSASSADIPTDTQYF.

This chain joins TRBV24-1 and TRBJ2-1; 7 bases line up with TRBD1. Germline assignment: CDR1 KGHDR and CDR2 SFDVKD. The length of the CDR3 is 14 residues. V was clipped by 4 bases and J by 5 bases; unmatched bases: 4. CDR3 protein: CATSEWDRNNEQFF. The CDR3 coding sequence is TGTGCCACCAGTGAGTGGGACAGAAACAATGAGCAGTTCTTC.

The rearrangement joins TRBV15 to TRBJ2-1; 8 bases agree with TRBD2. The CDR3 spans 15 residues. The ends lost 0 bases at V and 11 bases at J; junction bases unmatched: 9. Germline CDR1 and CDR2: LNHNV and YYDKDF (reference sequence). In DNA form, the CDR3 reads TGTGCCACCAGCAGAGATGTGGCTAGCGGGCAGAAGCAGTTCTTC. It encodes CATSRDVASGQKQFF.

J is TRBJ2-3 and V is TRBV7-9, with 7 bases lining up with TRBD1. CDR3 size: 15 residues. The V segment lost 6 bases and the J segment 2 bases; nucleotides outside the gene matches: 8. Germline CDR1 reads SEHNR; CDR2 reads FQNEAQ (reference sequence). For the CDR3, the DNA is TGTGCCAGCAGTAGACCTGGGACAGCCACAGATACGCAGTATTTT. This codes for CASSRPGTATDTQYF.

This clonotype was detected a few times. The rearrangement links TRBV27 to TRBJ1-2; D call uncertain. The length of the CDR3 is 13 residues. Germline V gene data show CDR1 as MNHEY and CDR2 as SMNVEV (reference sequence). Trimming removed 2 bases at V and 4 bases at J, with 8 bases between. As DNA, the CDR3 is TGTGCCAGCAGTTTAGGCACCTCCTATGGCTACACCTTC. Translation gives CASSLGTSYGYTF.

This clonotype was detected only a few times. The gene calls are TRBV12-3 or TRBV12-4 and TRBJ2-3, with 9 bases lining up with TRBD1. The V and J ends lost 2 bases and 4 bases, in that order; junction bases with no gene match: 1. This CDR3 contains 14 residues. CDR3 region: CASSLRTGADTQYF. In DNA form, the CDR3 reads TGTGCCAGCAGTTTACGGACAGGGGCAGATACGCAGTATTTT.

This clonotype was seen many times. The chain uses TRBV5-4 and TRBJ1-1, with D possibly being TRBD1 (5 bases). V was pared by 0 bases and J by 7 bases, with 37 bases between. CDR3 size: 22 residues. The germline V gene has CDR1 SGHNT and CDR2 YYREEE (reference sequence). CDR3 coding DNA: TGTGCCAGCAGCTTGGAAGAAGTTATGGCGCCGGGGTTGGTAGGGGCCGCAGTTGAAGCTTTCTTT. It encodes CASSLEEVMAPGLVGAAVEAFF.

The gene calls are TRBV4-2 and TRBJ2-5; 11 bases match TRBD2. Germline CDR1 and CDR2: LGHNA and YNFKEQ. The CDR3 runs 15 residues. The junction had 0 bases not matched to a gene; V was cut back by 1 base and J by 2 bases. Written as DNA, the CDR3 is TGTGCCAGCAGCCAAGGACTAGCGGGGCAAGAGACCCAGTACTTC. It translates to CASSQGLAGQETQYF.

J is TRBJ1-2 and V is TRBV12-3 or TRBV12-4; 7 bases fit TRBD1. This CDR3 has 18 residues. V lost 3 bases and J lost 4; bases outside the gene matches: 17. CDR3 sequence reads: CASSFGGWGPTGSYGYTF. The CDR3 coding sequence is TGTGCCAGCAGTTTCGGGGGATGGGGTCCGACAGGGTCCTATGGCTACACCTTC.

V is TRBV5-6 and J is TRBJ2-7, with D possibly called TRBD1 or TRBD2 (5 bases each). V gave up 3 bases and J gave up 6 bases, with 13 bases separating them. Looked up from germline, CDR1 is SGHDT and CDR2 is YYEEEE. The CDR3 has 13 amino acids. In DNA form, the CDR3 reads TGTGCCAGCAGCTCCGGGACGATCGGCGAGCAGTACTTC. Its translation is CASSSGTIGEQYF. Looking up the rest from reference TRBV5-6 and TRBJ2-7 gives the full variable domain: DAGVTQSPTHLIKTRGQQVTLRCSPKSGHDTVSWYQQALGQGPQFIFQYYEEEERQRGNFPDRFSGHQFPNYSSELNVNALLLGDSALYLCASSSGTIGEQYFGPGTRLTVT.